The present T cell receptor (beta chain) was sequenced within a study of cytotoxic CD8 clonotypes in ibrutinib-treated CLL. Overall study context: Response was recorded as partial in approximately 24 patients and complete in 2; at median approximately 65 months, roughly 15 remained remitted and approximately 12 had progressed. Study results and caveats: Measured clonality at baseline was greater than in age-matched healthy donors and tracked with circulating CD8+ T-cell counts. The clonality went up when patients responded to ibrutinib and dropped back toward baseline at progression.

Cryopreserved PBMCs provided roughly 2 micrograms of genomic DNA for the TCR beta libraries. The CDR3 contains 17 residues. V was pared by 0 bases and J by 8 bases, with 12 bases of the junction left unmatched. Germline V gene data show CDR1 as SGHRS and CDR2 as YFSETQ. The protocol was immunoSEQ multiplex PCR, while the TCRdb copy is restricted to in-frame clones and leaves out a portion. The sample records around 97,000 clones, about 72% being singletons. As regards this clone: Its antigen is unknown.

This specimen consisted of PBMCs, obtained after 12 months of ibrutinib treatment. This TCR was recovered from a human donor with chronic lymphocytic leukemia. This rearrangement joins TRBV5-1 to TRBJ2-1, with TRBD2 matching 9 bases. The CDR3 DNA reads TGCGCCAGCAGCTTGGGGCCCGCGGGGGGGCCCAGCGATGAGCAGTTCTTC. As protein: CASSLGPAGGPSDEQFF.